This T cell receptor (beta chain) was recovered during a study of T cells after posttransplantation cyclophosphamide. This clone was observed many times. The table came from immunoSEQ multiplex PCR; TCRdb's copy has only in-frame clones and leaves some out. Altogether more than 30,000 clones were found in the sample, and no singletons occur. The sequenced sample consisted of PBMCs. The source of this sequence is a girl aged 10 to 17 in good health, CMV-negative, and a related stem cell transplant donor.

This CDR3 is CASSYTSGDPYNEQFF. The DNA of the CDR3 is TGTGCCAGCAGTTATACTAGCGGGGACCCCTACAATGAGCAGTTCTTC. The chain carries TRBV6-5 and TRBJ2-1, with 10 bases that match TRBD2. CDR1 and CDR2 (germline): MNHEY, SVGAGI. The CDR3 has 16 amino acids. V gave up 3 bases and J gave up 2 bases; unmatched junction bases: 4.